This entry lists 5 T cell receptor beta chains sequenced from one sample in a study of cytomegalovirus exposure and HLA in healthy donors. The PCR employed 60 Vbeta primers together with 13 Jbeta primers. The method was immunoSEQ multiplex PCR; TCRdb's version includes in-frame clones alone and lacks a portion of them. The sample lists about 200,000 clones, about 88% occurring once. Sequencing used PBMCs. Receptors were obtained from a woman aged 30 to 39 in good health and CMV-seronegative.

The chain is built from TRBV29-1 and TRBJ2-3; unclear D gene. The CDR3 spans 13 residues. CDR1 is SQVTM and CDR2 is ANQGSEA in the germline V gene. Trimming took off 1 base at V and 1 base at J, with 6 bases between the two ends. CDR3 residues: CSVEVSGTDTQYF. CDR3 DNA sequence: TGCAGCGTTGAAGTGAGCGGCACAGATACGCAGTATTTT.

The chain employs TRBV13 and TRBJ2-7; TRBD2 is a possible D gene (5 bases). The V gene's germline CDR1 is PRHDT and CDR2 FYEKMQ (reference sequence). Trimming pared 3 bases from V and 6 bases from J, leaving 15 bases between. The CDR3 has 14 residues. The CDR3, as DNA: TGTGCCAGCAGCTTCCAATTTGGACTTGGCGAGCAGTACTTC. Its protein is CASSFQFGLGEQYF.

The chain links TRBV5-8 to TRBJ1-5; D possibly corresponds to TRBD1 (5 bases). This CDR3 has 15 amino acids. Germline V gene sequence: CDR1 SGHTS, CDR2 YDEGEE. V lost 1 base and J lost 0, with 8 bases in between. DNA for the CDR3: TGTGCCAGCAGCTTGAGACAGTATAGCAATCAGCCCCAGCATTTT. Translation: CASSLRQYSNQPQHF.

This clone occurred once. The CDR3 region has the DNA TGTGCCAGCAGTTCGCTGACTAGCGGAAGCACAGATACGCAGTATTTT. Translation: CASSSLTSGSTDTQYF. The V call is TRBV28, the J call TRBJ2-3; 9 bases agree with TRBD2. Germline V gene sequence: CDR1 MDHEN, CDR2 SYDVKM. CDR3 length: 16 amino acids. Unmatched junction bases numbered 5, after V lost 4 bases and J lost 0 bases.

V usage is TRBV7-8 and J usage is TRBJ2-3; no firm D call. V was clipped by 4 bases and J by 6 bases, with 8 bases between them. There are 12 residues in the CDR3. Germline CDR1 is SGHVS and CDR2 is FQNEAQ. CDR3 coding DNA: TGTGCCAGCAGCTCCATGAGGGATACGCAGTATTTT. It translates to CASSSMRDTQYF.